One T cell receptor (beta chain) is described in this entry. Its antigen is unknown. It was second doses at about 4 or about 12 weeks that were pooled. The CDR3 is 12 amino acids. V lost 6 bases, J lost 8 bases, and 13 bases lay in between. This entry comes from a study of T cell responses to AZD1222 COVID-19 vaccine. Notes on the study in general: Just a handful of AZD1222 recipients tested seropositive at baseline.

Here immunoSEQ multiplex PCR was the method, and the copy in TCRdb shows in-frame clones only, minus some. This table holds about 170,000 clones, 87% found once. The sequence came from an adult who received the AZD1222 COVID-19 vaccine. The specimen comprised peripheral blood, sampled 28 days after the second AZD1222 dose. This rearrangement joins TRBV12-3 or TRBV12-4 to TRBJ1-2, with D possibly TRBD1 on 6 matching bases. The CDR3 sequence: CASRKDSGGYTF. The CDR3 DNA reads TGTGCCAGCAGGAAGGACAGCGGGGGCTACACCTTC.